The next 20 T cell receptor beta chains were all read from a single sample in a study of response to subunit inactivated influenza vaccine. One entry per CDR3 protein, called by TCRdb with MiXCR from the RT-PCR reads. This sample has 150,000 or so distinct CDR3 sequences, with roughly a tenth found just once. This sample comprised non-naive T cells sorted from PBMCs, obtained roughly 47 days after vaccination. These receptors were obtained from a man aged 45-65 years who received an inactivated influenza vaccine.

This clonotype was recorded a few times. J is TRBJ2-4 and V is TRBV28; D might be TRBD2 (5 bases). CDR1 and CDR2 (germline): MDHEN, SYDVKM. The CDR3 runs 11 residues. V lost 5 bases and J 10 bases, leaving 9 bases between the germline ends. The CDR3 reads CASSPGLIQYF. The CDR3, as DNA: TGTGCCAGCAGTCCTGGACTTATTCAGTACTTC.

This clonotype was recorded only once. The chain is built from TRBV6-2 or TRBV6-3 and TRBJ2-2, with D tentatively TRBD1 (5 bases). Trimming pared 5 bases from V and 5 bases from J, leaving 12 bases between. This CDR3 contains 14 residues. Germline assignment: CDR1 MNHEY and CDR2 SVGEGT. CDR3 nucleotide sequence: TGTGCCAGCAGTATCCATGCAGGGACCGGGGAGCTGTTTTTT. Translating gives CASSIHAGTGELFF.

This clonotype was counted only a few times. This chain links TRBV15 with TRBJ2-1, with 7 positions matching TRBD1. The germline CDR1 and CDR2 sequences are LNHNV and YYDKDF (reference sequence). This CDR3 has 17 residues. V lost 1 base and J lost 5; bases outside the gene matches: 11. CDR3 sequence (DNA): TGTGCCACCAGCAGAGTACCTAGGAGACAGGGAAACAATGAGCAGTTCTTC. Amino acids: CATSRVPRRQGNNEQFF.

This clonotype was found a few times. The chain recombines TRBV10-3 with TRBJ2-1, with 8 bases fitting TRBD2. The CDR3 has 18 residues. V trimming: 6 bases; J trimming: 0 bases; junction bases outside the gene matches: 13. Looked up from germline, CDR1 is ENHRY and CDR2 is SYGVKD. The CDR3 here is CAISPGAGGKSSYNEQFF. CDR3 bases: TGTGCCATCAGCCCCGGGGCGGGAGGAAAGAGCTCCTACAATGAGCAGTTCTTC.

This clonotype was detected ten times or more. This chain connects TRBV20-1 to TRBJ2-5; D is ambiguous. V was shortened by 0 bases and J by 2 bases, with 13 bases between the two germline ends. CDR1 and CDR2 (germline): DFQATT, SNEGSKA (reference sequence). The CDR3 runs 15 residues. The CDR3 DNA follows: TGCAGTGCTAGAGATCCCACACTCCGACAAGAGACCCAGTACTTC. Protein sequence: CSARDPTLRQETQYF.

The chain is built from TRBV6-1 and TRBJ2-1; TRBD2 agrees at 10 bases. The CDR3 is 17 amino acids. V lost 5 bases, J lost 3 bases, and 10 bases stayed unmatched. CDR1 and CDR2 (germline): MNHNS, SASEGT. The CDR3 bases are TGTGCCAGCAGTCAACAAAGCGGGGGGGCCGTCTACAATGAGCAGTTCTTC. This translates into CASSQQSGGAVYNEQFF.

For the CDR3, the DNA is TGTGCCAGCAGTTCCATATTATTCCTAGCGGACCAAGAGACCCAGTACTTC. This gives the protein CASSSILFLADQETQYF. The chain joins TRBV28 to TRBJ2-5; TRBD2 aligns across 7 bases. After removal of 4 bases from V and 0 bases from J, the junction contained 11 bases not matched to a gene. Germline CDR1 MDHEN, CDR2 SYDVKM. This CDR3 comprises 17 residues.

This clonotype was picked up a small number of times. This chain's CDR3 is CSASWVASGQGFHGYTF. The CDR3 DNA reads as TGCAGTGCTAGTTGGGTTGCATCCGGACAGGGGTTCCATGGCTACACCTTC. The J gene is TRBJ1-2, the V gene TRBV20-1; 9 nucleotides align to TRBD1. Trimming cost V 3 bases and J 6 bases; bases outside gene matches: 17. The CDR3 runs to 17 residues. CDR1 and CDR2 from the germline V gene are DFQATT and SNEGSKA (reference sequence).

The chain carries TRBV13 and TRBJ1-5, with TRBD1 as a possible D gene (5 bases). This CDR3 region has 13 residues. Trimming cost V 0 bases and J 11 bases, with 11 bases left between them. CDR1 is PRHDT and CDR2 is FYEKMQ in the germline V gene (reference sequence). DNA of the CDR3: TGTGCCAGCAGCTTAGGGAATCGACAGACCCAGCATTTT. Protein: CASSLGNRQTQHF. Full variable domain (missing parts from reference TRBV13 and TRBJ1-5): AAGVIQSPRHLIKEKRETATLKCYPIPRHDTVYWYQQGPGQDPQFLISFYEKMQSDKGSIPDRFSAQQFSDYHSELNMSSLELGDSALYFCASSLGNRQTQHFGDGTRLSIL.

The CDR3 DNA is TGTGCCAGCAGCAGTCTAGACAACCAAGAGACCCAGTACTTC. Its translation: CASSSLDNQETQYF. The chain uses TRBV27 and TRBJ2-5; D is undetermined. Germline lookup yields CDR1 MNHEY and CDR2 SMNVEV (reference sequence). The CDR3 is 14 amino acids. The V and J ends lost 6 bases and 0 bases respectively, with 11 bases between them.

The chain combines TRBV5-1 with TRBJ2-4, with 8 positions matching TRBD2. Germline CDR1 SGHRS, CDR2 YFSETQ. J was trimmed by 7 bases and V by 1 base; bases with no gene match: 7. CDR3 length: 15 residues. CDR3 sequence reads: CASSLYGGAENIQYF. The CDR3 DNA is TGCGCCAGCAGCTTGTACGGGGGGGCGGAGAACATTCAGTACTTC. The full variable domain, with the rest looked up from reference TRBV5-1 and TRBJ2-4, is KAGVTQTPRYLIKTRGQQVTLSCSPISGHRSVSWYQQTPGQGLQFLFEYFSETQRNKGNFPGRFSGRQFSNSRSEMNVSTLELGDSALYLCASSLYGGAENIQYFGAGTRLSVL.

In this sample, this clonotype turned up many times. The chain joins TRBV5-1 to TRBJ1-5, with unresolved D. This CDR3 has 13 amino acids. The V gene's germline CDR1 is SGHRS and CDR2 YFSETQ. Trimming took off 8 bases at V and 3 bases at J, with 12 bases between the two ends. Here the CDR3 DNA reads TGCGCCAGTGGGTGGGATTTCAATCAGCCCCAGCATTTT. Encoded protein: CASGWDFNQPQHF.

Regarding this clonotype: A much larger clone lies a single base off, so this may be a read error. The rearrangement links TRBV7-8 to TRBJ2-2, with 7 bases that match TRBD1. CDR3 length equals 14 residues. Looked up from germline, CDR1 is SGHVS and CDR2 is FQNEAQ. The V segment lost 5 bases and the J segment 6 bases; nucleotides outside the gene matches: 6. The CDR3 spells CASSGVGGSGELFF. DNA for the CDR3: TGTGCCAGCAGCGGAGTAGGGGGCTCCGGGGAGCTGTTTTTT.

This clonotype was counted ten times or more. V usage is TRBV12-3 or TRBV12-4 and J usage is TRBJ1-1; TRBD1 aligns across 7 bases. The CDR3 consists of 15 residues. The V segment lost 4 bases and the J segment 0 bases; nucleotides outside the gene matches: 5. The CDR3 here is CASSSGQVLNTEAFF. In DNA, the CDR3 is TGTGCCAGCAGTTCCGGACAGGTGCTGAACACTGAAGCTTTCTTT.

This clonotype was observed a handful of times. The V and J genes are TRBV12-3 or TRBV12-4 and TRBJ2-5; 11 bases map to TRBD1. This CDR3 is 15 amino acids long. Trimming took 5 bases from V and 2 from J; bases not matched to a gene: 4. The CDR3: CASSQGQGVQETQYF. The DNA for the CDR3 is TGTGCCAGCAGTCAGGGACAGGGGGTGCAAGAGACCCAGTACTTC.

This clonotype has more than one count but fewer than ten. The rearrangement uses TRBV20-1 and TRBJ2-2, with D maybe TRBD2 (5 bases). V was cut by 3 bases and J by 3 bases, with 8 bases left in between. The CDR3 sequence is 13 residues long. Per the germline V gene, CDR1 is DFQATT and CDR2 is SNEGSKA (reference sequence). This CDR3 is CSARTIYTGELFF. In DNA form, the CDR3 reads TGCAGTGCTAGGACTATCTACACCGGGGAGCTGTTTTTT.

This clonotype was observed a handful of times. The V call is TRBV29-1, the J call TRBJ2-1; D remains unclear. Germline V CDR1 and CDR2: SQVTM, ANQGSEA. This CDR3 is built from 13 residues. V lost 6 bases and J 8 bases, leaving 17 bases between the germline ends. The DNA of the CDR3 is TGCAGCGTCGAATCCGACACTTCGGATGAGCAGTTCTTC. Protein: CSVESDTSDEQFF.

This clonotype was found many times. V usage is TRBV12-3 or TRBV12-4 and J usage is TRBJ2-7, with TRBD1 as a possible D gene (5 bases). The CDR3 is made up of 13 amino acids. V was pared by 2 bases and J by 7 bases, with 12 bases between. CDR3 coding DNA: TGTGCCAGCAGTTTATTAACAGGCCCAGAGCAGTACTTC. This translates into CASSLLTGPEQYF.

This clonotype was counted at least ten times. This CDR3 is CASSPTSGGGNEQFF. The CDR3 DNA reads TGTGCCAGCAGCCCTACTAGCGGGGGGGGGAATGAGCAGTTCTTC. The V call is TRBV7-2, the J call TRBJ2-1; TRBD2 agrees at 13 bases. The CDR3 spans 15 residues. Germline V CDR1 and CDR2: SGHTA, FQGNSA. The V segment lost 5 bases and the J segment 7 bases; nucleotides outside the gene matches: 5.

This clonotype qualifies as medium-sized. V usage is TRBV28 and J usage is TRBJ2-2; 11 bases are shared with TRBD2. The V gene's germline CDR1 is MDHEN and CDR2 SYDVKM. With 3 bases clipped from V and 6 bases from J, the junction kept 3 bases outside the gene matches. The length of the CDR3 is 15 residues. CDR3: CASSFSGGASGELFF. CDR3 nucleotides: TGTGCCAGCAGTTTTAGCGGGGGGGCCTCCGGGGAGCTGTTTTTT. Variable domain in full (rest from reference TRBV28 and TRBJ2-2): DVKVTQSSRYLVKRTGEKVFLECVQDMDHENMFWYRQDPGLGLRLIYFSYDVKMKEKGDIPEGYSVSREKKERFSLILESASTNQTSMYLCASSFSGGASGELFFGEGSRLTVL.